A selection of T cell receptor beta chains follows, all from one sample in a study of blood T cell repertoires in COVID-19. The protocol was immunoSEQ multiplex PCR, while the TCRdb copy is restricted to in-frame clones and leaves out a portion. The table shows 60,000 to 95,000 clones, with roughly 90% occurring only once. Material for sequencing was peripheral blood. All receptors derive from a woman older than 75 with active or convalescent COVID-19. Both conserved end residues are part of each CDR3. D genes are given only for firm matches. The size of a clone is reported for some rows only, either as once, few or many, or as a class for expanded clones.

D,V,size,J,CDR3,DNA
TRBD1,TRBV27,NA,TRBJ2-5,CASSFRDSRATQYF,TGTGCCAGCAGTTTCCGGGACAGTCGAGCGACCCAGTACTTC
NA,TRBV6-5,NA,TRBJ2-4,CATGLAKNIQYF,TGTGCCACCGGACTAGCCAAAAACATTCAGTACTTC
TRBD1,TRBV2,NA,TRBJ2-6,CASGQGTGANVLTF,TGTGCCAGCGGACAGGGAACCGGGGCCAACGTCCTGACTTTC
TRBD2,TRBV7-2,NA,TRBJ2-5,CASSLRAGGAPRETQYF,TGTGCCAGCAGCTTACGGGCCGGGGGGGCCCCGCGTGAGACCCAGTACTTC
TRBD2,TRBV3-1/TRBV3-2,NA,TRBJ2-3,CASKTGTSGGAGDTQYF,TGTGCCAGCAAGACCGGGACTAGCGGGGGGGCCGGAGATACGCAGTATTTT
NA,TRBV28,NA,TRBJ1-2,CASSSPQHGGASGYTF,TGTGCCAGCAGTTCCCCCCAGCACGGCGGGGCGTCGGGCTACACCTTC
TRBD1,TRBV30,NA,TRBJ2-5,CAWSSTGAGETQYF,TGTGCCTGGAGTAGTACAGGGGCTGGAGAGACCCAGTACTTC
NA,TRBV4-1,NA,TRBJ2-2,CATAFPTGELFF,TGCGCCACCGCGTTCCCAACCGGGGAGCTGTTTTTT
TRBD2,TRBV19,NA,TRBJ2-7,CASSGFGGYEQYF,TGTGCCAGTAGTGGCTTCGGGGGGTACGAGCAGTACTTC
TRBD1,TRBV2,NA,TRBJ1-6,CASRTGNRWVQGNSPLHF,TGTGCCAGCAGGACAGGGAATAGATGGGTCCAAGGTAATTCACCCCTCCACTTT
TRBD1,TRBV6-5,NA,TRBJ1-2,CASKPGQGSYGYTF,TGTGCCAGCAAACCGGGACAGGGGTCCTATGGCTACACCTTC
NA,TRBV28,NA,TRBJ1-1,CASSKGGNTEAFF,TGTGCCAGCAGTAAAGGGGGGAACACTGAAGCTTTCTTT
NA,TRBV5-1,once,TRBJ1-4,CASSSGQFNEKLFF,TGCGCCAGCAGCTCCGGACAGTTTAATGAAAAACTGTTTTTT
TRBD1,TRBV19,NA,TRBJ1-5,CASSPGGSNQPQHF,TGTGCCAGTAGTCCAGGGGGGAGCAATCAGCCCCAGCATTTT
TRBD1,TRBV2,NA,TRBJ1-1,CASKGQVLGNTEAFF,TGTGCCAGCAAAGGACAGGTCCTTGGGAACACTGAAGCTTTCTTT
NA,TRBV18,NA,TRBJ1-4,CASSPYSNEKLFF,TGTGCCAGCTCACCTTATTCTAATGAAAAACTGTTTTTT
NA,TRBV9,NA,TRBJ1-6,CASSSHPEGTFSPLHF,TGTGCCAGCAGCTCTCATCCCGAGGGAACTTTCTCACCCCTCCACTTT
NA,TRBV7-3,NA,TRBJ2-5,CASSRDSNQETQYF,TGTGCCAGCAGCCGGGACTCTAACCAAGAGACCCAGTACTTC
TRBD1,TRBV5-1,NA,TRBJ2-3,CASRRTGGSDTQYF,TGCGCCAGCAGGCGGACAGGGGGCTCAGATACGCAGTATTTT
NA,TRBV30,NA,TRBJ2-2,CAWSHKGLNTGELFF,TGTGCCTGGAGTCACAAGGGACTGAACACCGGGGAGCTGTTTTTT
TRBD1,TRBV5-5,NA,TRBJ2-7,CASSPRGLSSYEQYF,TGTGCCAGCAGTCCCAGGGGGCTCAGCTCCTACGAGCAGTACTTC
NA,TRBV5-1,NA,TRBJ1-3,CASSFEGGSGNTIYF,TGCGCCAGCAGCTTCGAAGGGGGTTCTGGAAACACCATATATTTT
NA,TRBV19,NA,TRBJ1-2,CASSIFGSYGYTF,TGTGCCAGTAGTATTTTCGGGTCCTATGGCTACACCTTC
NA,TRBV29-1,NA,TRBJ1-2,CSVEGDKQANYGYTF,TGCAGCGTTGAAGGTGATAAACAGGCTAACTATGGCTACACCTTC
NA,TRBV7-2,NA,TRBJ2-7,CASSFPGHYEQYF,TGTGCCAGCAGCTTTCCGGGACACTACGAGCAGTACTTC
NA,TRBV5-1,NA,TRBJ2-7,CASSLYEAYEQYF,TGCGCCAGCAGCTTGTATGAGGCCTACGAGCAGTACTTC
NA,TRBV29-1,NA,TRBJ2-3,CSVEGNRVADTQYF,TGCAGCGTTGAGGGAAACAGGGTCGCAGATACGCAGTATTTT
NA,TRBV7-8,NA,TRBJ1-1,CASSLYGQINTEAFF,TGTGCCAGCAGCTTATACGGACAGATAAACACTGAAGCTTTCTTT
NA,TRBV7-2,NA,TRBJ1-6,CASSLDSSPLHF,TGTGCCAGCAGCTTAGACTCTTCACCCCTCCACTTT
TRBD2,TRBV7-2,NA,TRBJ2-3,CASSLTGGRTDTQYF,TGTGCCAGCAGCTTAACGGGGGGGAGAACAGATACGCAGTATTTT
TRBD1,TRBV28,NA,TRBJ2-7,CASSPRDRPNEQYF,TGTGCCAGCAGTCCGAGGGACAGACCGAACGAGCAGTACTTC
TRBD1,TRBV25-1,NA,TRBJ1-2,CASSDGQAYSGYTF,TGTGCCAGCAGTGATGGACAGGCCTATAGTGGCTACACCTTC
TRBD1,TRBV5-1,once,TRBJ2-2,CASSLGTGSNTGELFF,TGCGCCAGCAGCTTGGGGACAGGGTCGAACACCGGGGAGCTGTTTTTT
NA,TRBV27,NA,TRBJ1-2,CASSFWAPRGYGYTF,TGTGCCAGCAGTTTCTGGGCCCCGAGGGGGTATGGCTACACCTTC
NA,TRBV7-6,NA,TRBJ2-7,CASSLAPTGSYEQYF,TGTGCCAGCAGCTTAGCTCCGACAGGTTCCTACGAGCAGTACTTC
NA,TRBV9,NA,TRBJ2-2,CASSPGGTAGTGELFF,TGTGCCAGCAGCCCAGGGGGGACAGCGGGCACCGGGGAGCTGTTTTTT
TRBD1,TRBV4-3,NA,TRBJ2-7,CASSQGQGTYEQYF,TGCGCCAGCAGCCAAGGACAGGGTACCTACGAGCAGTACTTC
NA,TRBV28,NA,TRBJ1-4,CASSPGGAATNEKLFF,TGTGCCAGCAGTCCCGGTGGAGCCGCAACTAATGAAAAACTGTTTTTT
NA,TRBV11-2,NA,TRBJ1-3,CGSSSGNTIYF,TGTGGTTCCAGCTCTGGAAACACCATATATTTT
TRBD2,TRBV5-1,NA,TRBJ2-5,CASSAAAGGPLETQYF,TGCGCCAGCAGCGCCGCGGCGGGGGGGCCGTTAGAGACCCAGTACTTC
NA,TRBV5-4,NA,TRBJ2-5,CASNPGREVETQYF,TGTGCCAGCAACCCTGGTAGGGAGGTCGAGACCCAGTACTTC
TRBD2,TRBV14,NA,TRBJ2-1,CASTSGGSYEQFF,TGTGCCAGCACGAGCGGGGGTTCCTATGAGCAGTTCTTC
NA,TRBV5-1,NA,TRBJ1-2,CASSLQGTYGYTF,TGCGCCAGCAGCTTGCAGGGCACCTATGGCTACACCTTC
NA,TRBV6-2/TRBV6-3,NA,TRBJ2-3,CASSYFVRSTDTQYF,TGTGCCAGCAGTTACTTCGTCCGGAGCACAGATACGCAGTATTTT
NA,TRBV13,once,TRBJ2-7,CATPLGTHSYEQYF,TGTGCCACCCCGCTTGGGACACACTCCTACGAGCAGTACTTC
NA,TRBV10-3,NA,TRBJ1-3,CAISDLAGPGNTIYF,TGTGCCATCAGTGACCTGGCAGGGCCTGGAAACACCATATATTTT
NA,TRBV6-2/TRBV6-3,NA,TRBJ1-2,CASSNPQGGYTF,TGTGCCAGCAGTAATCCACAGGGCGGCTACACCTTC
TRBD2,TRBV5-5,few,TRBJ2-7,CASSLASGGLYEQYF,TGTGCCAGCAGCTTGGCCAGCGGGGGCTTGTACGAGCAGTACTTC